This TCR beta chain emerged from a study of control samples from healthy donors and cancer patients. Germline assignment: CDR1 MRHNA and CDR2 SNTAGT. There are 15 residues in the CDR3. V dropped 0 bases and J dropped 8; count of bases not matched to a gene: 1. TCRdb's copy holds only in-frame clones and misses some; the assay was immunoSEQ multiplex PCR. The table lists about 120,000 clones, less than 90% of them singletons. Sample: blood. The source is a man younger than 35 in good health. The genes are TRBV6-4 and TRBJ1-4, with 12 bases fitting TRBD1. DNA of the CDR3: TGTGCCAGCAGTGACTCCGGGACAGGGGGCGAAAAACTGTTTTTT. It yields the protein CASSDSGTGGEKLFF.